This TCR beta chain is drawn from a study of cytomegalovirus exposure and HLA in healthy donors (dated by TCRdb to about 2017). About the study as a whole: In an earlier analysis of some 550 of the donors, approximately 260 Gb of sequence data and 117 million unique TCR beta sequences from 150 million to 200 million T cells were reported. Typing coverage varied by locus: about 629-640 donors for A, B, C, DRB1 and DQB1; more than 500 for DQA1; 600 to 610 for DPA1; under 490 for DPB1. The aim of the study was to test whether cataloging public T cell receptors could identify signatures of past pathogen exposure. Of the approximately 400 genotyped donors, roughly 76% were placed in the genetic ancestry cluster associated with self-reported Caucasian donors. The study used immunosequencing to profile the T cell repertoires of approximately 640 subjects and linked those repertoires to cytomegalovirus serostatus. The study combined high-throughput TCR immunosequencing, statistical association of individual TCRs with disease status, and machine learning to predict cytomegalovirus infection status. A later genetic analysis used genome-wide SNP genotypes for about 60% of the roughly 700 donors, treating that subset as a discovery cohort. Around 320 gigabases of sequencing data and 70 million to 85 million unique TCR sequences were included in an early release covering several hundred HLA-typed donors. Rather than using new phenotypic data, the later analysis identified candidate immune exposures from TCR beta sequences and from how often those sequences occurred across donors. HLA typing covered class I and class II loci at four-digit resolution. A later analysis re-examined previously published TCR beta repertoires from roughly 650 donors and added high-resolution HLA genotyping to investigate patterns of TCR occurrence. Roughly 5 DR-DQ haplotypes were handled as single units for association and clustering, since linkage in the cohort was strong. A separate validation cohort of 100 to 150 different subjects was used in addition to the roughly 670-subject first cohort. On average, roughly 240,000 unique TCR beta nucleotide sequences were sequenced per donor among about 400 genotyped donors of the cohort, with roughly a sixth of those sequences being non-productive. Alongside the repertoire data, information on donor age, sex, ethnicity and CMV serostatus was compiled. All discovery cohort repertoires had been generated using a single sequencing platform. In an earlier analysis of roughly 540 of the donors, high-throughput TCR beta sequencing was used to judge whether each TCR beta V gene segment behaved as functional or pseudogenic.

The cohort comprised fewer than 750 healthy bone marrow donors. At the time of sampling, all cohort members were nominally healthy, though unrecorded immune exposures were likely present. The donor was CMV seronegative and was included in the group of a few hundred seronegative cohort members. Every donor gave a peripheral blood sample, and the peripheral blood mononuclear cells from that sample were used for TCR beta sequencing. Genomic DNA extraction from the blood cell samples was performed with the Qiagen DNeasy Blood Extraction Kit. The investigation overall reported the following: At a false discovery rate of 0.05, a later analysis linked 16,951 TCR beta sequences to specific HLA alleles. A later genetic analysis associated a missense DCLRE1C variant with V-gene and J-gene trimming of TCR beta chains, and an independent cohort replicated the association. Because some donors lacked HLA typing at each locus, the association tests relied only on the typed subset. In vitro tests confirmed that a few of the cytomegalovirus-associated TCR beta chains recognize cytomegalovirus antigens. Strong co-occurrence of HLA alleles, especially DR and DQ, made assigning TCR associations to individual alleles difficult. A further reported finding was that TCR beta sequences accurately predicted the HLA-A and HLA-B alleles for most subjects in the first cohort. Correlated functional status among segregating V segments might reflect linkage disequilibrium, but an unknown experimental factor could not be ruled out. The study listed approximately 160 TCR beta chains as associated with cytomegalovirus. This cohort had only TCR beta chains sequenced, and the lack of alpha or paired-chain data limited which features could be detected. Presence/absence analyses assumed roughly uniform sequencing depth across donors, an assumption that may not hold. Most TCR sequences were observed very rarely across donors, whereas some public TCRs were present in many individuals. Compared with the 666-donor mean, donors in an Asian-associated ancestry cluster had fewer N-insertions in productive TCRs, according to a later genetic analysis. Because the 87-base-pair reads could not distinguish some IMGT-functional V segments, including TRBV6-2 and TRBV6-3, those segments were excluded. Most CMV-associated TCR beta chains appeared to be HLA-restricted in a later analysis, and the HLA associations seemed to be driven largely by CMV exposure. In a later analysis, HLA-associated TCR beta chains showed more clonal expansion and lower generation probabilities than non-associated chains that were equally common. The classifier was reported to diagnose cytomegalovirus status with high specificity and sensitivity in both the original cohort and the validation cohort. According to the authors, the approach could potentially be generalized to other disease states and immunological phenotypes. The earlier analysis of 587 of the donors excluded over 15 rarely observed V segments, including chromosome 9 orphons, because counts were too low. According to a later analysis, parvovirus B19, influenza, CMV and Epstein-Barr virus appeared linked to several top co-occurrence clusters. The only immune exposure information available for the cohort was CMV serostatus. In an earlier analysis of 587 of the donors, most TCR beta V segments appeared in productive rearrangements about 87% or about 30% of the time, broadly matching IMGT annotations. A group of highly shared sequence variants was considered likely to be a technical artifact of the sequencing pipeline. A later analysis found that TCR association rates varied across HLA loci, with DRB1 alleles showing the most associated TCRs and HLA-C alleles the fewest.

A word on this clone: Its binding antigen is unknown. No base-level quality is on record; no much larger clone is a single base apart.

Preparation of the library involved the immunoSEQ multiplex PCR assay. A mixture of 60 forward primers for TCR Vbeta segments and 13 reverse primers for TCR Jbeta segments was used in the multiplex PCR. The CDR3 region of rearranged TCR beta genes was amplified from genomic DNA by a multiplex PCR assay. Amplified TCR beta libraries were sequenced as 87-base-pair reads on the Illumina HiSeq System. For the original study's pipeline: A later analysis tallied roughly 78 million unique TCR beta chains across the 700 or so repertoires, and roughly 11 million of those chains were shared by two or more donors. Raw reads were error-corrected and collapsed into unique sequences with a nearest-neighbor algorithm that merged closely related sequences to remove PCR and sequencing errors. Alignment of CDR3 sequences to IMGT reference sequences was used to assign V, D and J gene segments. For a sequence to be retained, a match of at least six nucleotides to both a V gene segment and a J gene segment was required. Rearrangements were called productive when the CDR3 lacked stop codons and stayed in frame with V and J; all others were non-productive. CDR3 was defined by IMGT convention, running from the second conserved V-encoded cysteine to the conserved J-encoded phenylalanine. The earlier analysis of around 640 of the donors excluded sequences that lacked an unambiguous match to a single V gene segment. An earlier analysis of a few hundred of the donors called V segments functional above 56.7% productive rearrangements and segregating when the between-donor standard deviation exceeded 5%. A statistical classification framework was built to diagnose cytomegalovirus status from the catalog of TCR beta chain sequences. In a later analysis, V and J genes were assigned by comparing TCR nucleotide sequences against IMGT/GENE-DB human TR gene sequences. In a later analysis, CDR3 sequences and most-parsimonious VDJ recombination scenarios were assigned using the TCRdist pipeline. In a later analysis, every TCR beta chain was defined by the combination of its CDR3 amino acid sequence and its V-gene family, and reads without a unique V-gene family were dropped. A later analysis removed several hundred highly shared, low-generation-probability nucleotide sequences to deal with suspected cross-contamination and a sequencing artifact. For each public chain, a later analysis derived a clonal expansion index from normalized ranks of inferred template counts within each repertoire. A later analysis computed generation probabilities with a VDJ recombination model fitted to out-of-frame rearrangements, and checked the results against IGoR. In a later analysis, hypergeometric tests were used to score TCR-TCR, TCR-HLA and TCR-CMV co-occurrence, with a repertoire-size bias correction applied to TCR pairs. False discovery rates were estimated in a later analysis by permuting HLA or CMV assignments 20 times. In a later analysis, co-occurring TCRs were grouped with DBSCAN, and TCRdist sequence similarity was added when clustering was performed within HLA-allele-positive subsets. Repertoires with fewer than 30,000 or more than 120,000 public chains were left out of co-occurrence clustering, as were about five repertoires with anomalous nucleotide sharing. Held by TCRdb, this immuneACCESS table contains in-frame sequences only and omits some clones. Under half of the omission traces to an unresolved V gene where checked; the cause of the rest is unknown. Clonal size and the V and J genes are those of that table, whereas D and trimming came from the DNA. A total of 150,000 to 250,000 clones appear in this sample, 75% to 85% of them only once. Jointly, the top ten make up 2% to 2.5% of the sample.

The germline V gene supplies CDR1 SGHRS and CDR2 YFSETQ. From its cysteine to its phenylalanine, the CDR3 spans 16 amino acids. CDR3 DNA is the only sequence kept; it has 48 bases, read in frame from the first base. Unmatched junction bases come to 2, with V trimmed by 3 bases and J by 1 base. This TCR came from a woman aged 45-65 years in good health and CMV-seronegative. The sample taken for sequencing was PBMCs. The receptor chain draws on TRBV5-1 and TRBJ2-3, and 13 bases in between align with TRBD2. This receptor carries the CDR3 CASSWGTSGGTDTQYF. The nucleotide sequence reads as follows: TGCGCCAGCAGCTGGGGGACTAGCGGGGGCACAGATACGCAGTATTTT.